The source of this T cell receptor (beta chain) is a study of blood T cell repertoires in COVID-19. The germline V gene has CDR1 SGHTA and CDR2 FQGTGA. Trimming stripped 1 base from V and 1 base from J, with 10 bases between. The CDR3 has 15 amino acids. Generated by immunoSEQ multiplex PCR, the TCRdb table keeps only in-frame clones and is missing some. The repertoire holds approximately 180,000 clones, with 85% as singletons. Sequencing was done on a sample of peripheral blood. The receptor comes from a person aged 65 to 85 with COVID-19, enrolled during active disease. This chain joins TRBV7-3 and TRBJ1-1, with D possibly TRBD1 on 5 matching bases. The DNA for the CDR3 is TGTGCCAGCAGCTTAAACGCGGGGGAGAACACTGAAGCTTTCTTT. This translates into CASSLNAGENTEAFF.